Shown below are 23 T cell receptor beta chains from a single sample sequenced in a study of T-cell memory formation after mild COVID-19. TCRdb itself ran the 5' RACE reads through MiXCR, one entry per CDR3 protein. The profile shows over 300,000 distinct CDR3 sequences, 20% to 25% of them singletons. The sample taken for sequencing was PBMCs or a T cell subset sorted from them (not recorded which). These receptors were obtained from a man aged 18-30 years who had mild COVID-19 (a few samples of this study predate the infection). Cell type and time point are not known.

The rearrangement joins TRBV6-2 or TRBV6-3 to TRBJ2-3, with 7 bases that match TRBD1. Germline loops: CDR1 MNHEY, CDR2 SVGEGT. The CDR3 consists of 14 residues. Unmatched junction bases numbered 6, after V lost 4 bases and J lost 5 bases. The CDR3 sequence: CASSWNRGVDTQYF. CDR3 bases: TGTGCCAGCAGTTGGAACAGGGGAGTAGATACGCAGTATTTT.

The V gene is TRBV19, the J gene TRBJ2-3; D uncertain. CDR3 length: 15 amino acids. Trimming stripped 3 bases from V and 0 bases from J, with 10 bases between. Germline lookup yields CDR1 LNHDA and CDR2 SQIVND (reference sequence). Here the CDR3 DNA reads TGTGCCAGTAGTATCGCCGCAACTAGCACAGATACGCAGTATTTT. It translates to CASSIAATSTDTQYF.

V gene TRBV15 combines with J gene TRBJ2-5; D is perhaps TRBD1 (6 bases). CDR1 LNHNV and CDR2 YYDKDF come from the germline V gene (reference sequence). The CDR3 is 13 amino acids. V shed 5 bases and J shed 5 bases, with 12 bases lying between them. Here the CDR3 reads CATSQGHGETQYF. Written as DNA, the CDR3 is TGTGCCACCAGCCAGGGACACGGCGAGACCCAGTACTTC.

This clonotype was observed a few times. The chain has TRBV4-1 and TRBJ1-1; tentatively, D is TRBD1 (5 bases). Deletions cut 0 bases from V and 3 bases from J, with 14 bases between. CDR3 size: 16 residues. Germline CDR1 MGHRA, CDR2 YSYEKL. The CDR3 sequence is CASSQERGAGDTEAFF. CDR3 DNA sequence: TGCGCCAGCAGCCAAGAGCGAGGGGCGGGAGACACTGAAGCTTTCTTT.

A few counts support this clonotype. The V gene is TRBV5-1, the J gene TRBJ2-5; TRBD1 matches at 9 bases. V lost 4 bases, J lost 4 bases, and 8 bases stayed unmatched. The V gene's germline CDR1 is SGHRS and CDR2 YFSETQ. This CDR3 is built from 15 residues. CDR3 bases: TGCGCCAGCAGCCCCCGGACAGGGGAGGGAGAGACCCAGTACTTC. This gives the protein CASSPRTGEGETQYF. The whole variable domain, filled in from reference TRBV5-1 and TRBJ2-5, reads KAGVTQTPRYLIKTRGQQVTLSCSPISGHRSVSWYQQTPGQGLQFLFEYFSETQRNKGNFPGRFSGRQFSNSRSEMNVSTLELGDSALYLCASSPRTGEGETQYFGPGTRLLVL.

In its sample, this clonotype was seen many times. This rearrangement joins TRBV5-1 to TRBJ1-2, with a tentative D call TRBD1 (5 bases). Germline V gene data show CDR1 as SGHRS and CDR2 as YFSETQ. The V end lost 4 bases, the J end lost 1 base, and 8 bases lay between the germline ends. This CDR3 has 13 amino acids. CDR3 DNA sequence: TGCGCCAGCAGCATCGACAGTAACTATGGCTACACCTTC. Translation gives CASSIDSNYGYTF.

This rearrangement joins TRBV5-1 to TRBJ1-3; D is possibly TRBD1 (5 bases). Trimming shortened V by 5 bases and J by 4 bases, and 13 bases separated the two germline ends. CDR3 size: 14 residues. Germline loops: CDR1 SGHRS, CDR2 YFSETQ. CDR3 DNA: TGCGCCAGCAGGGCCCCGGGGCGAGGAAACACCATATATTTT. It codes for CASRAPGRGNTIYF.

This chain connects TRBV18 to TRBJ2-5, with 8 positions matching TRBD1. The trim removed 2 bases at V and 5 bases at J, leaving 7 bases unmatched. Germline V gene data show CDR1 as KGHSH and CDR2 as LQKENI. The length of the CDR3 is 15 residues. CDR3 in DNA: TGTGCCAGCTCACCAATGACAGGGGCGGACGAGACCCAGTACTTC. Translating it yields CASSPMTGADETQYF.

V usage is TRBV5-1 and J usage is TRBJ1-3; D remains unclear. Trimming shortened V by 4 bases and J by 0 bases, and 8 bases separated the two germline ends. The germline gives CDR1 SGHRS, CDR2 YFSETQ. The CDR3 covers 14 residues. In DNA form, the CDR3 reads TGCGCCAGCAGCCAAGGAGTCTCTGGAAACACCATATATTTT. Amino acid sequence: CASSQGVSGNTIYF.

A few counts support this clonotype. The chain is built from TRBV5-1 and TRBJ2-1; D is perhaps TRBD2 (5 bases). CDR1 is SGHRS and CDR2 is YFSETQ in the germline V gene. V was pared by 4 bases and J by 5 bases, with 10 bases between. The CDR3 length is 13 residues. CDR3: CASSLQTNNEQFF. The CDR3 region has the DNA TGCGCCAGCAGCCTCCAGACTAACAATGAGCAGTTCTTC.

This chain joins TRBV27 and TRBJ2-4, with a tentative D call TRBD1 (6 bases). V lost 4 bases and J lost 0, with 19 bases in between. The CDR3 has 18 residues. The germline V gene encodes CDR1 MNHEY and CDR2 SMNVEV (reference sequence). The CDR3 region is CASSCKGQKYLAKNIQYF. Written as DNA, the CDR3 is TGTGCCAGCAGTTGTAAGGGACAAAAGTATCTAGCCAAAAACATTCAGTACTTC.

The CDR3 DNA follows: TGTGCCAGCAGGCCTTACGTGGGGCGGGCTTTCTTT. This translates into CASRPYVGRAFF. This sequence joins TRBV27 and TRBJ1-1, with D maybe TRBD1 (5 bases). The germline V gene has CDR1 MNHEY and CDR2 SMNVEV (reference sequence). The CDR3 totals 12 residues. The germline V and J ends were trimmed by 6 bases and 11 bases, with 16 bases remaining between them.

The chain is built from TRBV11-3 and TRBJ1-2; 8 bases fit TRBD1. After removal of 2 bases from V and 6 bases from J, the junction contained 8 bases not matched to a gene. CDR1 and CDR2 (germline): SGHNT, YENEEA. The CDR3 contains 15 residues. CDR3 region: CASSLIGAGGDGYTF. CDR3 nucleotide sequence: TGTGCCAGCAGCTTAATTGGGGCAGGGGGCGATGGCTACACCTTC.

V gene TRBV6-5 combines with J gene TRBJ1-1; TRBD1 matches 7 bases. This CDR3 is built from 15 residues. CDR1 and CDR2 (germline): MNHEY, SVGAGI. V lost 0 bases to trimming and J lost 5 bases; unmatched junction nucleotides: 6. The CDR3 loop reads CASSYSRQGSTEAFF. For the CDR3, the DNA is TGTGCCAGCAGTTACTCGAGACAGGGTTCGACTGAAGCTTTCTTT.

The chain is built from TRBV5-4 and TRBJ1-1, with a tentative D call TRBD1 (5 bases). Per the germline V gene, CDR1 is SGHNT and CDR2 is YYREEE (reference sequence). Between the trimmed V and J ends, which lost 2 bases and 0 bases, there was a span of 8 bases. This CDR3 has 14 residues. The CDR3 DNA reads TGTGCCAGCAGCTTCTACAGGCTGAACACTGAAGCTTTCTTT. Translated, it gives CASSFYRLNTEAFF.

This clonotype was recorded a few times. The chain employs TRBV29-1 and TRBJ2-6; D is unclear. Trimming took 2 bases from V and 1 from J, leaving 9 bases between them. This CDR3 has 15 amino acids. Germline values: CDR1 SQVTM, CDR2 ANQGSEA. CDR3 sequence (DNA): TGCAGCGTTGAACAGGATAAGTCTGGGGCCAACGTCCTGACTTTC. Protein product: CSVEQDKSGANVLTF.

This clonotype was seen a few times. The CDR3 here is CASSTSYEQYF. The CDR3 nucleotides are TGTGCCAGCAGCACTAGTTACGAGCAGTACTTC. This sequence joins TRBV11-2 and TRBJ2-7; D is perhaps TRBD2 (5 bases). The length of the CDR3 is 11 residues. Germline V gene data show CDR1 as SGHAT and CDR2 as FQNNGV. V was clipped by 5 bases and J by 4 bases, with 6 bases between them. Variable domain in full (rest from reference TRBV11-2 and TRBJ2-7): EAGVAQSPRYKIIEKRQSVAFWCNPISGHATLYWYQQILGQGPKLLIQFQNNGVVDDSQLPKDRFSAERLKGVDSTLKIQPAKLEDSAVYLCASSTSYEQYFGPGTRLTVT.

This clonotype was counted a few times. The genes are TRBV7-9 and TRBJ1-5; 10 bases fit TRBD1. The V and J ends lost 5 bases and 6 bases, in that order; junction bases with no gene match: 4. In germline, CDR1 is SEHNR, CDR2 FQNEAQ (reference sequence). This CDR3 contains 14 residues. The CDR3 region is CASSATGGGQPQHF. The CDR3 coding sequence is TGTGCCAGCAGCGCGACAGGGGGCGGTCAGCCCCAGCATTTT.

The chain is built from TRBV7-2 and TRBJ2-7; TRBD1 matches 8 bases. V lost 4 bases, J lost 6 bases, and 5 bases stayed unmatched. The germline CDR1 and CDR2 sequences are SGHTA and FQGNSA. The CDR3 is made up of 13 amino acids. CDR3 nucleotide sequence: TGTGCCAGCAGCTCCGGACAGGGACGCGAGCAGTACGTC. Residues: CASSSGQGREQYV.

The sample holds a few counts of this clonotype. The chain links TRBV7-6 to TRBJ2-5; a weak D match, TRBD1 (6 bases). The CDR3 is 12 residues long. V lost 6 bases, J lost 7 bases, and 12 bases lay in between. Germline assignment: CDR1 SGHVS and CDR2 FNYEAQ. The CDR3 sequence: CASRRLGGTQYF. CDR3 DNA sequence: TGTGCCAGCAGGCGCTTAGGGGGGACCCAGTACTTC.

The CDR3 DNA follows: TGTGCCAGCAGTTCCGGGGGAGCCTACGAGCAGTACGTC. Translating gives CASSSGGAYEQYV. The rearrangement joins TRBV12-3 or TRBV12-4 to TRBJ2-7; TRBD2 might be the D (6 bases). This CDR3 comprises 13 residues. V was shortened by 4 bases and J by 2 bases, with 9 bases between the two germline ends.

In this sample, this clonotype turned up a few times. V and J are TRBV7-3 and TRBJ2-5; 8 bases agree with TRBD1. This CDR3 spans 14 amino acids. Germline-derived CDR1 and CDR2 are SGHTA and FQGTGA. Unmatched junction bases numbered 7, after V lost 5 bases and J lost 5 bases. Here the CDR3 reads CASSAGGASETQYF. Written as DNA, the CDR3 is TGTGCCAGCAGCGCAGGGGGCGCATCGGAGACCCAGTACTTC.

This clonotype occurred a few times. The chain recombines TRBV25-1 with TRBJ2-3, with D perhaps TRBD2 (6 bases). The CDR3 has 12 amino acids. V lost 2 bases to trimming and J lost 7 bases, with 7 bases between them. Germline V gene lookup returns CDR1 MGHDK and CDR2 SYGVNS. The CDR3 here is CASSEGGYTQYF. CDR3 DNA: TGTGCCAGCAGTGAAGGGGGGTATACGCAGTATTTT.